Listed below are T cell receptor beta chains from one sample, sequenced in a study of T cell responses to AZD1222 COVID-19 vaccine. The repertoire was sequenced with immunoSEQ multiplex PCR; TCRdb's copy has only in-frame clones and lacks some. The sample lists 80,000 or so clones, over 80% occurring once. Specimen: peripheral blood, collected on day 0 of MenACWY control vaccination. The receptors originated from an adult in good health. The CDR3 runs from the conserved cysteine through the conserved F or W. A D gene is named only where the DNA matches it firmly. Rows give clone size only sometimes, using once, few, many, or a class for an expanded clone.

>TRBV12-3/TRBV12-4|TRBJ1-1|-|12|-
TGTGCCAGCAGTTTTCCGGGGACTGAAGCTTTCTTT
CASSFPGTEAFF
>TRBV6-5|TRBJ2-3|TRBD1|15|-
TGTGCCAGCAATCAGAGACAGGGGCGCACAGATACGCAGTATTTT
CASNQRQGRTDTQYF
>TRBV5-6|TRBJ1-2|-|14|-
TGTGCCAGCAGCTTGTCGAAGGTGACTTATGGCTACACCTTC
CASSLSKVTYGYTF
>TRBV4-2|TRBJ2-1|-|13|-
TGTGCCAGCAGCCAAGACTCCTACAATGAGCAGTTCTTC
CASSQDSYNEQFF
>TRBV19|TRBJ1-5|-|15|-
TGTGCCAGTAGCCCCACAGGGAGGGGTCCTCAGCCCCAGCATTTT
CASSPTGRGPQPQHF
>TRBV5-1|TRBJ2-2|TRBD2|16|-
TGCGCCAGCAGCCCGAGTCGCGGGAGTGACACCGGGGAGCTGTTTTTT
CASSPSRGSDTGELFF
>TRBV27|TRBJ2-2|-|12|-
TGTGCCAGCAGTCTGGGGCCCGGGGAGCTGTTTTTT
CASSLGPGELFF
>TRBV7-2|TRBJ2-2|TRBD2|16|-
TGTGCCAGCAGCCCCAGGGCGGGGGGCATGTCCGGGGAGCTGTTTTTT
CASSPRAGGMSGELFF
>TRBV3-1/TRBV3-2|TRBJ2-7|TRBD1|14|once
TGTGCCAGCAGCCAGCGGGACAGGGGTTACGAGCAGTACTTC
CASSQRDRGYEQYF
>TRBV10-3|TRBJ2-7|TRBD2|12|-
TGTGCCATCAGTGAGCGGGGGGTCGAGCAGTACTTC
CAISERGVEQYF
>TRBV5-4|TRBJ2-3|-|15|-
TGTGCCAGCAGCTTGGCAGGGCGGGGCACAGATACGCAGTATTTT
CASSLAGRGTDTQYF
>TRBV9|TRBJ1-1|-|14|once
TGTGCCAGCAGCACCACAGGAGCGAACACTGAAGCTTTCTTT
CASSTTGANTEAFF
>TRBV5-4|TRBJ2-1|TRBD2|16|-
TGTGCCAGCAGCTTGGGGCTAGCGGGGGGGTACAATGAGCAGTTCTTC
CASSLGLAGGYNEQFF
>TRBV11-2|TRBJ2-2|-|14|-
TGTGCCAGCAGCCCCGAGCGGGCCCCCGGGGAGCTGTTTTTT
CASSPERAPGELFF
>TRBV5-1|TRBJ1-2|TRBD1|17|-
TGCGCCAGCAGTCCCGGGACAGGGGGCGCTAAGATCTATGGCTACACCTTC
CASSPGTGGAKIYGYTF
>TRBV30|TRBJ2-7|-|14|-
TGTGCCTGGGGGGATTGGCCGAGCTCCTACGAGCAGTACTTC
CAWGDWPSSYEQYF
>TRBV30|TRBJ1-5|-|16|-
TGTGCCTGGAGCGCTGGCGGCAGTTATAGCAATCAGCCCCAGCATTTT
CAWSAGGSYSNQPQHF
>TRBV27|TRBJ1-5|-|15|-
TGTGCCAGCAGTTTATCAGGACGGAGCAATCAGCCCCAGCATTTT
CASSLSGRSNQPQHF
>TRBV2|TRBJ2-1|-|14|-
TGTGCCAGCAGTCCTGAGGCGTCGGATTATGAGCAGTTCTTC
CASSPEASDYEQFF
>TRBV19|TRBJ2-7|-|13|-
TGTGCCAGTAGTATGGGGCCGGCGGGGGAGCAGTACTTC
CASSMGPAGEQYF
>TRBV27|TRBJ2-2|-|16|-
TGTGCCAGCAGTAAGGACACCAATAAGTACACCGGGGAGCTGTTTTTT
CASSKDTNKYTGELFF
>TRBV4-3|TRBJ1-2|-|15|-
TGCGCCAGCAGCCAATATGGCGGGGGCGGCTATGGCTACACCTTC
CASSQYGGGGYGYTF
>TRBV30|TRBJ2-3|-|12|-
TGTGCCTGGAGTGCCTCAGCAGATACGCAGTATTTT
CAWSASADTQYF
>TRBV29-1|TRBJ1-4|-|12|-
TGCAGCGTTGAGGACCTGGGGGAAAAACTGTTTTTT
CSVEDLGEKLFF
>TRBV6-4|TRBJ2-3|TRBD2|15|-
TGTGCCAGCAGTGTCGCGGGAGGGGGCACAGATACGCAGTATTTT
CASSVAGGGTDTQYF
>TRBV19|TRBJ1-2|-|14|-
TGTGCCAGTAGTATCCCGGGGGGGGGCTATGGCTACACCTTC
CASSIPGGGYGYTF
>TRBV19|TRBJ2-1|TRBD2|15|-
TGTGCCAGTAGGAAACTAGCGGGAGGGCCTAATGAGCAGTTCTTC
CASRKLAGGPNEQFF
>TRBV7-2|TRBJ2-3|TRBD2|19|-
TGTGCCAGCAGCTTGGGCGGGAGGGCCCACAGTACAATCACAGATACGCAGTATTTT
CASSLGGRAHSTITDTQYF
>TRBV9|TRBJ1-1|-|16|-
TGTGCCAGCAGCGTAGATCCGGGATCGATGAACACTGAAGCTTTCTTT
CASSVDPGSMNTEAFF
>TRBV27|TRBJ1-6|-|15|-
TGTGCCAGCAGCATGTGGGGCAGCGGTAATTCACCCCTCCACTTT
CASSMWGSGNSPLHF
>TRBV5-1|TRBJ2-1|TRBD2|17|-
TGCGCCAGCAGCCTCCGGACTAGCGGGGGCTCCTACAATGAGCAGTTCTTC
CASSLRTSGGSYNEQFF
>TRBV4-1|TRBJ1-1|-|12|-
TGCGCCAGTCAAAGGGGGAACACTGAAGCTTTCTTT
CASQRGNTEAFF
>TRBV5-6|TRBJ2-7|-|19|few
TGTGCCAGCAGCTTTGGCAGCTTTACACAGGGGAGGTATTCCTACGAGCAGTACTTC
CASSFGSFTQGRYSYEQYF
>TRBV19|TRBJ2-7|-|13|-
TGTGCCAGTAGGGTATCGGGGGCCGGCGAGCAGTACTTC
CASRVSGAGEQYF
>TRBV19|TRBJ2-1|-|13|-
TGTGCCAGTAATACTTTCGGGCCCAATGAGCAGTTCTTC
CASNTFGPNEQFF
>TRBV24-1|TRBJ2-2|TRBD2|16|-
TGTGCCACCATGGCTAGCGGCTTCCCGAGGACCGGGGAGCTGTTTTTT
CATMASGFPRTGELFF
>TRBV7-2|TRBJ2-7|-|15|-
TGTGCCAGCAGCTTCAGCGGAGGGGTTGCATACGAGCAGTACTTC
CASSFSGGVAYEQYF
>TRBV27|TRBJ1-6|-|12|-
TGTGCCAGCAGTCCCATCAATTCACCCCTCCACTTT
CASSPINSPLHF
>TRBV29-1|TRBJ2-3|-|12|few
TGCAGCTCACAAGTAGACACAGATACGCAGTATTTT
CSSQVDTDTQYF
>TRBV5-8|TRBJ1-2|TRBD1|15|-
TGTGCCAGCAGCTTCAGGACAGGGCACTTTCCTGGCTACACCTTC
CASSFRTGHFPGYTF
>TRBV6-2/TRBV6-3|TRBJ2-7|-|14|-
TGTGCCAGCAGTTACTCCGGGCCCTCCTACGAGCAGTACTTC
CASSYSGPSYEQYF
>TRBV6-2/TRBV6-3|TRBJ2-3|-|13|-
TGTGCCAGCAGTTACGGGAATACAGATACGCAGTATTTT
CASSYGNTDTQYF
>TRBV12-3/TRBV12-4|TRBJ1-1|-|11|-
TGTGCCAGCAAGAGGGAATCCGAAGCTTTCTTT
CASKRESEAFF
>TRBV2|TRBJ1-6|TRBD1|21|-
TGTGCCAGCAGTGACGCGCCGACCGGGACAGGAGCAGGCCCCTATAATTCACCCCTCCACTTT
CASSDAPTGTGAGPYNSPLHF
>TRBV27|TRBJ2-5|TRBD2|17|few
TGTGCCAGCAGTTCCCCCCCTGGGACTAGCGGTAAAGAGACCCAGTACTTC
CASSSPPGTSGKETQYF
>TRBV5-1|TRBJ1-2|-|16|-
TGCGCCAGCAGCTTGGGGCAGGCCCTGAGGGACTATGGCTACACCTTC
CASSLGQALRDYGYTF
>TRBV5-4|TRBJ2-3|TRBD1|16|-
TGTGCCAGCAGCCTACCCGGGACAGGGAGCACAGATACGCAGTATTTT
CASSLPGTGSTDTQYF
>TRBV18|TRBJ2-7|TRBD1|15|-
TGTGCCAGCTCACCTCCCGGACAGGGGGCCCTACAGCAGTACTTC
CASSPPGQGALQQYF
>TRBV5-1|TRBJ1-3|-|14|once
TGCGCCAGCAGCTTGGGGGCACAGGAAAACACCATATATTTT
CASSLGAQENTIYF
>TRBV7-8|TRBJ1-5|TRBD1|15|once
TGTGCCAGCAGTCCGGACAGGGGGCGCTTGTCGCCCCAGCATTTT
CASSPDRGRLSPQHF
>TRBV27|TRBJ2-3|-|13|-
TGTGCCAGCAGTTTAGCGGTCGGAGATACGCAGTATTTT
CASSLAVGDTQYF
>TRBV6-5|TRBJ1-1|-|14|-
TGTGCCAGCAGTTTTTCAGGTCGGGACACTGAAGCTTTCTTT
CASSFSGRDTEAFF
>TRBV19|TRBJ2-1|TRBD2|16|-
TGTGCCAGTAGTCCAATGACTAGCGGGAGTCGGAATGAGCAGTTCTTC
CASSPMTSGSRNEQFF
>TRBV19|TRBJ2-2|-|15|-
TGTGCCAGTAGTATTTCCCCTAGGCCCACCGGGGAGCTGTTTTTT
CASSISPRPTGELFF
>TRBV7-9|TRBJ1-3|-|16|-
TGTGCCAGCAGCCCCTCGACTTCACCCAGGGGAAACACCATATATTTT
CASSPSTSPRGNTIYF
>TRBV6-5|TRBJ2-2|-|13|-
TGTGCCGGGGACGGATCGAACACCGGGGAGCTGTTTTTT
CAGDGSNTGELFF
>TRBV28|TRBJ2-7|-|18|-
TGTGCCAGCAGCCTAACTAGGGCCCGGGGTCCACAATCCTACGAGCAGTACTTC
CASSLTRARGPQSYEQYF
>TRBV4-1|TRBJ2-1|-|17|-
TGCCCCACCCCCCCACAGGTTCCCAGAGATGGCTACAATGAGCAGTTCTTC
CPTPPQVPRDGYNEQFF
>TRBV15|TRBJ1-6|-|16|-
TGTGCCACCAGCGCGAAGAAGAGCTCCTATAATTCACCCCTCCACTTT
CATSAKKSSYNSPLHF
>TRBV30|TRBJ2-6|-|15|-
TGTGCCTGGAGCCGAGGGGGCTCTGGGGCCAACGTCCTGACTTTC
CAWSRGGSGANVLTF